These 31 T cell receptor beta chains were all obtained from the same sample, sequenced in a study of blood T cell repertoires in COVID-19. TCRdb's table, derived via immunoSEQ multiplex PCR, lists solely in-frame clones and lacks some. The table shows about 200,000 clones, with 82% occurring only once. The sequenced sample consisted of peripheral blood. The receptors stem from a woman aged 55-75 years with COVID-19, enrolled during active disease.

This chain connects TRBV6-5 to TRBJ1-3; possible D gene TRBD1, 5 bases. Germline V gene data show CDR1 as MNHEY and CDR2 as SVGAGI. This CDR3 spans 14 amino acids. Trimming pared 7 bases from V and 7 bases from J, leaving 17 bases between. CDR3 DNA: TGTGCCAGCAAGACCCCGGGGGGAGGGAACACCATATATTTT. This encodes CASKTPGGGNTIYF.

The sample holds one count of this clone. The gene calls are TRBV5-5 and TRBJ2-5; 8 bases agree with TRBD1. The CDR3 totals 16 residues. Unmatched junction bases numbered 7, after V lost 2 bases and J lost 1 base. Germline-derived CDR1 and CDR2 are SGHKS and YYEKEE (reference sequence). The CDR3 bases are TGTGCCAGCAGCTTATCACAGGGGGGCGGCCAAGAGACCCAGTACTTC. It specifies CASSLSQGGGQETQYF. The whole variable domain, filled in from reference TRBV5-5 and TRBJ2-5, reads DAGVTQSPTHLIKTRGQQVTLRCSPISGHKSVSWYQQVLGQGPQFIFQYYEKEERGRGNFPDRFSARQFPNYSSELNVNALLLGDSALYLCASSLSQGGGQETQYFGPGTRLLVL.

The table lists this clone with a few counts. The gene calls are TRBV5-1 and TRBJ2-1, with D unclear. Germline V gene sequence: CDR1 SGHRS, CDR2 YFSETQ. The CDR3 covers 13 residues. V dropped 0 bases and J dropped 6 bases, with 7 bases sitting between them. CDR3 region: CASSLGTGNEQFF. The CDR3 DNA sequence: TGCGCCAGCAGCTTGGGAACGGGCAATGAGCAGTTCTTC.

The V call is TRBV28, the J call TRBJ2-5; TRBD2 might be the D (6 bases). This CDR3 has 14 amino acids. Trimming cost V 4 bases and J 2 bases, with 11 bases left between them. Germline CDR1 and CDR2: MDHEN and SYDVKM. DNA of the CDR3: TGTGCCAGCAGTTCGCTAGCGAGACAAGAGACCCAGTACTTC. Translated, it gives CASSSLARQETQYF. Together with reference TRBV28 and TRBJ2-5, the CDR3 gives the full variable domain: DVKVTQSSRYLVKRTGEKVFLECVQDMDHENMFWYRQDPGLGLRLIYFSYDVKMKEKGDIPEGYSVSREKKERFSLILESASTNQTSMYLCASSSLARQETQYFGPGTRLLVL.

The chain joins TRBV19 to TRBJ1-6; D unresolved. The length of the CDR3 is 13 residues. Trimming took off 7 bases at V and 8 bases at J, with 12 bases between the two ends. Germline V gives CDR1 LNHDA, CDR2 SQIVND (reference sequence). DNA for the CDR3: TGTGCCAGTAAGGCGGCCGTTGATTCACCCCTCCACTTT. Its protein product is CASKAAVDSPLHF.

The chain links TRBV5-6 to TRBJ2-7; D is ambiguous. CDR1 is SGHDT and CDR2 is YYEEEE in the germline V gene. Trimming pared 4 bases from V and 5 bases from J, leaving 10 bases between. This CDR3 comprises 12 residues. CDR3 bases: TGTGCCAGCAGCCTGACACCCAACGAGCAGTACGTC. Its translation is CASSLTPNEQYV.

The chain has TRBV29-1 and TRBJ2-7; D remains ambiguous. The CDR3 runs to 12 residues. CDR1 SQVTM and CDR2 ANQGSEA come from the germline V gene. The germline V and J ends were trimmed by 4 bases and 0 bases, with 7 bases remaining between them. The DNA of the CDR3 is TGCAGCGTTGCCCCTAGCTCCTACGAGCAGTACTTC. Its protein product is CSVAPSSYEQYF.

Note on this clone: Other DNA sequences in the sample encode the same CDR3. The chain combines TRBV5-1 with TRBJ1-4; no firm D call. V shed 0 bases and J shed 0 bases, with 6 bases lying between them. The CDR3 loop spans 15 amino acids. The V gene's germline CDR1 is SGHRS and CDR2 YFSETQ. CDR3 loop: CASSLARTTNEKLFF. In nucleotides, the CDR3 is TGCGCCAGCAGCTTGGCCAGAACAACTAATGAAAAACTGTTTTTT.

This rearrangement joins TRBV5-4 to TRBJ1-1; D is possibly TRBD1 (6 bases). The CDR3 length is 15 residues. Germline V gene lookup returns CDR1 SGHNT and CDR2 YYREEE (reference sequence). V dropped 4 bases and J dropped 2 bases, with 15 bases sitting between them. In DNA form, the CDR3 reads TGTGCCAGCAGCCAGGAGAGGGGGTTAAACACTGAAGCTTTCTTT. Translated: CASSQERGLNTEAFF.

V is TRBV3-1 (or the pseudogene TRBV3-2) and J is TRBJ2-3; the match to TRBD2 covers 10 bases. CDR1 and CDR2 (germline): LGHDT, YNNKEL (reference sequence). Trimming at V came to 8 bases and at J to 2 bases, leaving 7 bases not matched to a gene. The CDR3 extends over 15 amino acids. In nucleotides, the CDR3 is TGTGCCAGCCACCAAGCGGGGGGGCCCACAGATACGCAGTATTTT. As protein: CASHQAGGPTDTQYF.

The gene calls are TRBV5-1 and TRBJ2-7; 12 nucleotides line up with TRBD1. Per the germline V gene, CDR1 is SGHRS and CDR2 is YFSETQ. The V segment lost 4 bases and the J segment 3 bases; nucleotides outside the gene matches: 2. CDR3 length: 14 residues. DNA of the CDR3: TGCGCCAGCAGCGGGACAGGGGGCTACTACGAGCAGTACTTC. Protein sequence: CASSGTGGYYEQYF.

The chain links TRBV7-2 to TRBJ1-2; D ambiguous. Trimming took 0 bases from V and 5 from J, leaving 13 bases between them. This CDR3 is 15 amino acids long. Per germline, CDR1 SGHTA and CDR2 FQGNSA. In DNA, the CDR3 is TGTGCCAGCAGCTTAGCCGAGTCCATCGCTTATGGCTACACCTTC. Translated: CASSLAESIAYGYTF.

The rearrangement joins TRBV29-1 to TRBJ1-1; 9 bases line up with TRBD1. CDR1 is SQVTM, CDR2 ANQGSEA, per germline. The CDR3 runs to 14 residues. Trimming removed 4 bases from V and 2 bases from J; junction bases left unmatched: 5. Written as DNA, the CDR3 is TGCAGCGTTGTGAGGACAGGGGCAAACACTGAAGCTTTCTTT. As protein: CSVVRTGANTEAFF. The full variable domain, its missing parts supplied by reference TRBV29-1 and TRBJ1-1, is SAVISQKPSRDICQRGTSLTIQCQVDSQVTMMFWYRQQPGQSLTLIATANQGSEATYESGFVIDKFPISRPNLTFSTLTVSNMSPEDSSIYLCSVVRTGANTEAFFGQGTRLTVV.

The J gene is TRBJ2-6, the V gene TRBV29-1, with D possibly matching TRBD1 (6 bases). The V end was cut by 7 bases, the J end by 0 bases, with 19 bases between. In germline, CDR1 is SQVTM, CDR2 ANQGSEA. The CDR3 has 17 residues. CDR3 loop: CSALDSGVSSGANVLTF. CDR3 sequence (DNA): TGCAGCGCTTTGGACTCAGGGGTTAGCTCTGGGGCCAACGTCCTGACTTTC. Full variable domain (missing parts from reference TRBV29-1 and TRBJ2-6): SAVISQKPSRDICQRGTSLTIQCQVDSQVTMMFWYRQQPGQSLTLIATANQGSEATYESGFVIDKFPISRPNLTFSTLTVSNMSPEDSSIYLCSALDSGVSSGANVLTFGAGSRLTVL.

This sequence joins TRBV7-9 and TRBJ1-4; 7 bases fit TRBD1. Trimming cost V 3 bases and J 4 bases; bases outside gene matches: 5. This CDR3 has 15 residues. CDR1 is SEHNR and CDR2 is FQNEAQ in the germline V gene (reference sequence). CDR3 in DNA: TGTGCCAGCAGCTTCCGGGGACAGATTAATGAAAAACTGTTTTTT. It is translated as CASSFRGQINEKLFF.

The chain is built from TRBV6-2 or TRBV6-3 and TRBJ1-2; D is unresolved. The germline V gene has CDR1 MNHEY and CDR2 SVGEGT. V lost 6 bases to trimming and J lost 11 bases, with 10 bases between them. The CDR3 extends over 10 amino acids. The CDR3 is CASSHGSYTF. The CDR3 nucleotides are TGTGCCAGCAGCCACGGGTCGTACACCTTC.

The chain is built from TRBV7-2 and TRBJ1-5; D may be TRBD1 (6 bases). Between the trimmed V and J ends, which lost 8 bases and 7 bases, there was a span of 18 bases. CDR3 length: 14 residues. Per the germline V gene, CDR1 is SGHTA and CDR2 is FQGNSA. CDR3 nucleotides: TGTGCCAGCGATCAGGGGCCGGGCAGACAGCCCCAGCATTTT. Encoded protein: CASDQGPGRQPQHF.

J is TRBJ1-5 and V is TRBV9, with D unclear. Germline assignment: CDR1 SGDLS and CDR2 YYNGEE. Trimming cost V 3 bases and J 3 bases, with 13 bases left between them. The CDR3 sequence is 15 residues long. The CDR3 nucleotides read TGTGCCAGCAGCGACGATGCGACACCCAATCAGCCCCAGCATTTT. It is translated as CASSDDATPNQPQHF.

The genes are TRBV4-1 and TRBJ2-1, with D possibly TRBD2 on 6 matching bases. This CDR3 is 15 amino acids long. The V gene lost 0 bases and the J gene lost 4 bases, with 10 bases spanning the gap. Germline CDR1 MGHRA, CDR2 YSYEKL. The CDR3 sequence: CASSQERDGYNEQFF. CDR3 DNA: TGCGCCAGCAGCCAAGAGCGGGACGGGTACAATGAGCAGTTCTTC.

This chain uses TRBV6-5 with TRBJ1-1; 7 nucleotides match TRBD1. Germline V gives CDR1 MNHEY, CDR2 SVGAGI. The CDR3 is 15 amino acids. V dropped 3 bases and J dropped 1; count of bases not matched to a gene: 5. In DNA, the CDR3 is TGTGCCAGCAGTTATGGGGGACAGACGAACACTGAAGCTTTCTTT. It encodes CASSYGGQTNTEAFF.

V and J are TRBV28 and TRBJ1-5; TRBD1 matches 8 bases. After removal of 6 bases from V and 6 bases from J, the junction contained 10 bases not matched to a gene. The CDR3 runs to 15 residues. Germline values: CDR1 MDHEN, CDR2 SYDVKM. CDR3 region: CASSHLAGGVQPQHF. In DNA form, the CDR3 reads TGTGCCAGCAGCCACCTCGCAGGGGGCGTTCAGCCCCAGCATTTT. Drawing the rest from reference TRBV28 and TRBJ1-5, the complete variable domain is DVKVTQSSRYLVKRTGEKVFLECVQDMDHENMFWYRQDPGLGLRLIYFSYDVKMKEKGDIPEGYSVSREKKERFSLILESASTNQTSMYLCASSHLAGGVQPQHFGDGTRLSIL.

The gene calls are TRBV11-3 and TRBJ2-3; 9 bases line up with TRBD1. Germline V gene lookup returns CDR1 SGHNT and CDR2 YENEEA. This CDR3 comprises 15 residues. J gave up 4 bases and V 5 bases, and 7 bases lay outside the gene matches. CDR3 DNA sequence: TGTGCCAGCAGCACCCGGACAGGGGAGGCAGATACGCAGTATTTT. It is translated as CASSTRTGEADTQYF. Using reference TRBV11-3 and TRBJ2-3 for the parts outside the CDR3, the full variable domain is EAGVVQSPRYKIIEKKQPVAFWCNPISGHNTLYWYLQNLGQGPELLIRYENEEAVDDSQLPKDRFSAERLKGVDSTLKIQPAELGDSAVYLCASSTRTGEADTQYFGPGTRLTVL.

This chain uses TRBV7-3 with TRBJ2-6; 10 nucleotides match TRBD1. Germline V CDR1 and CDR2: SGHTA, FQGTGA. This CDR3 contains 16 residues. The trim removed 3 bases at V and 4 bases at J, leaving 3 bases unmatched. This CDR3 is CASSLTGGAGANVLTF. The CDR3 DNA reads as TGTGCCAGCAGCTTGACAGGGGGCGCAGGGGCCAACGTCCTGACTTTC. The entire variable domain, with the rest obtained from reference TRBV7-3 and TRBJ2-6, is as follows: GAGVSQTPSNKVTEKGKYVELRCDPISGHTALYWYRQSLGQGPEFLIYFQGTGAADDSGLPNDRFFAVRPEGSVSTLKIQRTERGDSAVYLCASSLTGGAGANVLTFGAGSRLTVL.

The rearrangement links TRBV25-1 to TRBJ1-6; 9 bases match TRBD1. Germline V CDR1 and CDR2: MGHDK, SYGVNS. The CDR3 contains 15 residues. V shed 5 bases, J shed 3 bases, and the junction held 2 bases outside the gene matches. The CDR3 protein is CASSTGGGYNSPLHF. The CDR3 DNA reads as TGTGCCAGCAGTACAGGGGGCGGCTATAATTCACCCCTCCACTTT.

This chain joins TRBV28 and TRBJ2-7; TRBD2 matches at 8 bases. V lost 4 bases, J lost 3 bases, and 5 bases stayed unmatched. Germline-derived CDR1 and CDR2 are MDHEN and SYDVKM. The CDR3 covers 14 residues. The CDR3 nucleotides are TGTGCCAGCAGTTCCCCCGGGACTAGCTACGAGCAGTACTTC. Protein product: CASSSPGTSYEQYF.

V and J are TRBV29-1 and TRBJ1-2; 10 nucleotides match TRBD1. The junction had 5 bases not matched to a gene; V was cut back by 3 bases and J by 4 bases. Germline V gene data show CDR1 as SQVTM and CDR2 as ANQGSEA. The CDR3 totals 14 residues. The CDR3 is CSVDPTGGSYGYTF. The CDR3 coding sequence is TGCAGCGTTGACCCGACAGGGGGCAGCTATGGCTACACCTTC.

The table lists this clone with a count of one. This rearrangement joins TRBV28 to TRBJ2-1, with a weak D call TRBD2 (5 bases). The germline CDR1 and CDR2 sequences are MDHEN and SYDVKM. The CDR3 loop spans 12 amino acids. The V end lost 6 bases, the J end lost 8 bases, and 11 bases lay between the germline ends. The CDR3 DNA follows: TGTGCCAGCAGGGAGGACGGCGATGAGCAGTTCTTC. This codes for CASREDGDEQFF.

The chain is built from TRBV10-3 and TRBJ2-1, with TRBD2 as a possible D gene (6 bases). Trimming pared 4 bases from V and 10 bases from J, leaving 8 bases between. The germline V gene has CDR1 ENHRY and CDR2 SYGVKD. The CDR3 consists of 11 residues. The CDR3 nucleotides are TGTGCCATCAGTGTAGGACTAGAGCAGTTCTTC. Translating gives CAISVGLEQFF.

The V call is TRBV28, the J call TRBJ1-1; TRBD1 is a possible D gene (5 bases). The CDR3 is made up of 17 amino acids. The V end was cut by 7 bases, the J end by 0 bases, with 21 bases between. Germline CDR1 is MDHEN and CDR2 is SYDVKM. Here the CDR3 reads CASTLLGRRQLNTEAFF. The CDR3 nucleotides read TGTGCCAGCACCCTATTGGGCCGACGACAGTTGAACACTGAAGCTTTCTTT.

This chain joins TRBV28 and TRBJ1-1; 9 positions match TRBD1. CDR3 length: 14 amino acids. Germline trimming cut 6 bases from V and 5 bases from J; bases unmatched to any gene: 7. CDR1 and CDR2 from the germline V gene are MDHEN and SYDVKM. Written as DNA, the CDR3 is TGTGCCAGCAGATCTACAGGGGGCCGTACTGAAGCTTTCTTT. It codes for CASRSTGGRTEAFF.

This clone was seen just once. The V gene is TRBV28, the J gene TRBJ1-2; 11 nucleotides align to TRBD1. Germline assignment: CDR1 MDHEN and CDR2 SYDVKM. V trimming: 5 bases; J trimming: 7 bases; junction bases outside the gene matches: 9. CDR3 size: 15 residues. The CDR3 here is CASSQPGQGVFGYTF. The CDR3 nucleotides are TGTGCCAGCAGTCAACCGGGACAGGGGGTGTTTGGCTACACCTTC.